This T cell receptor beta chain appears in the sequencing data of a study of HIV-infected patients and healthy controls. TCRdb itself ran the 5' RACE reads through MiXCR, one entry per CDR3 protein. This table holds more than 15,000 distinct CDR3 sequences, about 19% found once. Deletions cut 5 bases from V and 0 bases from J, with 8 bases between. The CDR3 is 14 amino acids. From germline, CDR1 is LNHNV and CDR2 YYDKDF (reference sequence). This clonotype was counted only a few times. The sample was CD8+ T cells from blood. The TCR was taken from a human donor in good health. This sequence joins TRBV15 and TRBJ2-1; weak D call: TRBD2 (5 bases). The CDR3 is CATSAGDSYNEQFF. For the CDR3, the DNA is TGTGCCACCAGCGCCGGGGACTCCTACAATGAGCAGTTCTTC. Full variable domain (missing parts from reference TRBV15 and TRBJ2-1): DAMVIQNPRYQVTQFGKPVTLSCSQTLNHNVMYWYQQKSSQAPKLLFHYYDKDFNNEADTPDNFQSRRPNTSFCFLDIRSPGLGDTAMYLCATSAGDSYNEQFFGPGTRLTVL.